These 28 T cell receptor beta chains share one sample of origin, sequenced in a study of cytomegalovirus exposure and HLA in healthy donors. PCR amplification relied on 60 Vbeta primers (plus 13 Jbeta primers). Sequencing used immunoSEQ multiplex PCR; TCRdb keeps in-frame clones, though not all of them. The repertoire includes about 120,000 clones, around three quarters of them detected once, and 2% to 2.5% sits in the top ten. Sequencing was done on a sample of PBMCs. These TCRs come from a human donor in good health.

The V gene is TRBV14, the J gene TRBJ2-1, with 12 positions matching TRBD2. The CDR3 consists of 17 residues. Trimming at V came to 3 bases and at J to 4 bases, leaving 7 bases not matched to a gene. The germline V gene has CDR1 SGHDN and CDR2 FVKESK. CDR3 loop: CASSQTSGSPLYNEQFF. The CDR3 DNA reads as TGTGCCAGCAGCCAGACTAGCGGGAGCCCCTTATACAATGAGCAGTTCTTC.

The chain uses TRBV6-5 and TRBJ2-5, with D possibly TRBD2 on 5 matching bases. Germline values: CDR1 MNHEY, CDR2 SVGAGI. The CDR3 totals 11 residues. V dropped 7 bases and J dropped 4 bases, with 7 bases sitting between them. DNA of the CDR3: TGTGCCAGCACCCGGGGAGAGACCCAGTACTTC. Protein sequence: CASTRGETQYF.

The chain joins TRBV6-5 to TRBJ2-3, with D tentatively TRBD2 (5 bases). The CDR3 contains 14 residues. Germline assignment: CDR1 MNHEY and CDR2 SVGAGI. Trimming stripped 0 bases from V and 4 bases from J, with 8 bases between. DNA of the CDR3: TGTGCCAGCAGTTACTCGAAGCGGCCAGATACGCAGTATTTT. As protein: CASSYSKRPDTQYF.

The chain carries TRBV30 and TRBJ1-3; the D is unclear. The germline V and J ends were trimmed by 0 bases and 4 bases, with 13 bases remaining between them. This CDR3 is 15 amino acids long. Per germline, CDR1 GTSNPN and CDR2 SVGIG (reference sequence). This CDR3 reads CAWSVGRARGNTIYF. The CDR3 DNA reads TGTGCCTGGAGTGTAGGGAGGGCGCGAGGAAACACCATATATTTT.

The rearrangement links TRBV27 to TRBJ2-2; TRBD2 matches at 14 bases. The CDR3 is 17 amino acids. J lost 6 bases, V lost 6 bases, and 9 bases had no gene match. Germline CDR1 and CDR2: MNHEY and SMNVEV (reference sequence). The CDR3 spells CASRPGLAGVGAGELFF. Written as DNA, the CDR3 is TGTGCCAGCAGACCGGGACTAGCGGGAGTTGGGGCCGGGGAGCTGTTTTTT.

CDR3 amino acids: CASSPLGLAETSYEQYF. CDR3 nucleotide sequence: TGTGCCAGCAGTCCGTTAGGACTAGCGGAGACCTCCTACGAGCAGTACTTC. This chain uses TRBV28 with TRBJ2-7; 10 bases align to TRBD2. The CDR3 is 17 amino acids. Trimming at V came to 5 bases and at J to 0 bases, leaving 10 bases not matched to a gene. Germline CDR1 is MDHEN and CDR2 is SYDVKM.

The chain has TRBV28 and TRBJ2-6; tentative D call: TRBD2 (5 bases). Trimming removed 3 bases at V and 4 bases at J, with 7 bases between. In germline, CDR1 is MDHEN, CDR2 SYDVKM. This CDR3 is 14 amino acids long. CDR3: CASSFPGGANVLTF. DNA of the CDR3: TGTGCCAGCAGTTTCCCGGGAGGGGCCAACGTCCTGACTTTC.

The chain recombines TRBV18 with TRBJ2-7; 8 bases line up with TRBD1. The J segment lost 1 base and the V segment lost 4 bases, leaving 15 bases of the junction unmatched. Germline V lookup: CDR1 KGHSH, CDR2 LQKENI. The CDR3 runs to 18 residues. The CDR3 sequence is CASSLKELSGTGSYEQYF. As DNA, the CDR3 is TGTGCCAGCTCACTCAAGGAACTTTCCGGGACAGGATCCTACGAGCAGTACTTC.

This chain connects TRBV28 to TRBJ2-6; D remains unclear. The CDR3 loop spans 15 amino acids. Germline V gene data show CDR1 as MDHEN and CDR2 as SYDVKM. The germline V and J ends were trimmed by 3 bases and 0 bases, with 6 bases remaining between them. The DNA of the CDR3 is TGTGCCAGCAGTTTTTCGGTCTCTGGGGCCAACGTCCTGACTTTC. Encoded protein: CASSFSVSGANVLTF.

The J gene is TRBJ2-7, the V gene TRBV5-4, with 15 positions matching TRBD2. Germline V gene lookup returns CDR1 SGHNT and CDR2 YYREEE (reference sequence). V gave up 4 bases and J gave up 2 bases; unmatched junction bases: 4. The CDR3 sequence is 16 residues long. This CDR3 is CASSPRTSGGAYEQYF. As DNA, the CDR3 is TGTGCCAGCAGCCCCCGGACTAGCGGGGGGGCCTACGAGCAGTACTTC. Variable domain in full (rest from reference TRBV5-4 and TRBJ2-7): ETGVTQSPTHLIKTRGQQVTLRCSSQSGHNTVSWYQQALGQGPQFIFQYYREEENGRGNFPPRFSGLQFPNYSSELNVNALELDDSALYLCASSPRTSGGAYEQYFGPGTRLTVT.

V usage is TRBV27 and J usage is TRBJ2-2, with D possibly matching TRBD2 (7 bases). V lost 5 bases to trimming and J lost 3 bases, with 22 bases between them. Germline V gives CDR1 MNHEY, CDR2 SMNVEV (reference sequence). The CDR3 runs to 18 residues. CDR3 in amino acids: CASSLHSTGGRDTGELFF. CDR3 DNA sequence: TGTGCCAGCAGTCTCCACAGCACGGGGGGCCGGGACACCGGGGAGCTGTTTTTT.

The chain is built from TRBV19 and TRBJ1-2, with D possibly matching TRBD1 (6 bases). The CDR3 extends over 12 amino acids. Trimming cost V 5 bases and J 11 bases, with 15 bases left between them. Germline CDR1 LNHDA, CDR2 SQIVND (reference sequence). The chain's CDR3 is CASSPDSQGYTF. In nucleotides, the CDR3 is TGTGCCAGTAGTCCGGACAGCCAGGGTTACACCTTC.

This chain connects TRBV14 to TRBJ2-3; D might be TRBD2 (6 bases). CDR1 and CDR2 (germline): SGHDN, FVKESK. This CDR3 has 15 residues. The V end lost 4 bases, the J end lost 2 bases, and 13 bases lay between the germline ends. The DNA for the CDR3 is TGTGCCAGCAGCCCGCTTGCGGGGTCCACAGATACGCAGTATTTT. Translated, it gives CASSPLAGSTDTQYF. The full variable domain, with the rest looked up from reference TRBV14 and TRBJ2-3, is EAGVTQFPSHSVIEKGQTVTLRCDPISGHDNLYWYRRVMGKEIKFLLHFVKESKQDESGMPNNRFLAERTGGTYSTLKVQPAELEDSGVYFCASSPLAGSTDTQYFGPGTRLTVL.

The chain employs TRBV11-2 and TRBJ2-2, with TRBD2 matching over 10 bases. With V trimmed by 5 bases and J by 5 bases, 5 bases remained unmatched. The CDR3 has 15 residues. The V gene's germline CDR1 is SGHAT and CDR2 FQNNGV. For the CDR3, the DNA is TGTGCCAGCAGCCCTAGCGGGAGCGGGACCGGGGAGCTGTTTTTT. Translation: CASSPSGSGTGELFF.

The chain is built from TRBV15 and TRBJ2-3; a possible D gene is TRBD1 (6 bases). V dropped 3 bases and J dropped 4 bases, with 20 bases sitting between them. The germline V gene has CDR1 LNHNV and CDR2 YYDKDF (reference sequence). The CDR3 extends over 17 amino acids. The CDR3 reads CATSRDQNRVGADTQYF. The CDR3 coding sequence is TGTGCCACCAGCAGGGACCAGAACAGGGTGGGGGCAGATACGCAGTATTTT.

This clone is a singleton in its sample. The chain carries TRBV2 and TRBJ2-1; D call uncertain. Germline loops: CDR1 SNHLY, CDR2 FYNNEI. Trimming pared 3 bases from V and 7 bases from J, leaving 22 bases between. This CDR3 is built from 17 residues. This CDR3 is CASSDRQSAIRGNEQFF. The CDR3 coding sequence is TGTGCCAGCAGTGATCGGCAGAGCGCCATCCGAGGAAATGAGCAGTTCTTC.

The chain couples TRBV28 to TRBJ2-3, with TRBD2 matching 7 bases. J was trimmed by 3 bases and V by 8 bases; bases with no gene match: 11. The CDR3 sequence is 15 residues long. Germline V gene sequence: CDR1 MDHEN, CDR2 SYDVKM. CDR3 sequence: CASRGGSPGTDTQYF. Here the CDR3 DNA reads TGTGCCAGCCGCGGCGGGAGCCCCGGGACAGATACGCAGTATTTT.

CDR3 in DNA: TGTGCCAGCAGGGACCTGACAGGGGACCGCTACAATGAGCAGTTCTTC. Translation gives CASRDLTGDRYNEQFF. The rearrangement joins TRBV5-4 to TRBJ2-1, with 8 bases identical to TRBD1. The CDR3 is made up of 16 amino acids. Germline lookup yields CDR1 SGHNT and CDR2 YYREEE (reference sequence). V was clipped by 5 bases and J by 3 bases; unmatched bases: 10.

The chain recombines TRBV6-5 with TRBJ1-1, with a weak D call TRBD1 (5 bases). The CDR3 is made up of 14 amino acids. V was shortened by 6 bases and J by 3 bases, with 14 bases between the two germline ends. Germline V CDR1 and CDR2: MNHEY, SVGAGI. The CDR3 sequence: CASRYQGADTEAFF. The CDR3 region has the DNA TGTGCCAGCAGATACCAAGGGGCAGACACTGAAGCTTTCTTT.

The chain couples TRBV15 to TRBJ2-7; weak D call: TRBD2 (6 bases). Trimming cost V 0 bases and J 2 bases, with 17 bases left between them. The CDR3 spans 17 residues. CDR1 and CDR2 from the germline V gene are LNHNV and YYDKDF (reference sequence). The CDR3 reads CATSRDWGRGYAYEQYF. CDR3 bases: TGTGCCACCAGCAGAGATTGGGGCCGGGGGTACGCCTACGAGCAGTACTTC.

The rearrangement links TRBV4-1 to TRBJ1-1; possibly TRBD1 for D (6 bases). Trimming took off 3 bases at V and 1 base at J, with 9 bases between the two ends. Germline lookup yields CDR1 MGHRA and CDR2 YSYEKL. The CDR3 spans 14 residues. This CDR3 reads CASSQTGANTEAFF. The CDR3 DNA is TGCGCCAGCAGCCAGACAGGAGCGAACACTGAAGCTTTCTTT.

The chain uses TRBV5-1 and TRBJ2-2, with 14 bases that match TRBD2. Germline CDR1 reads SGHRS; CDR2 reads YFSETQ. The CDR3 has 17 amino acids. Trimming at V came to 5 bases and at J to 2 bases, leaving 5 bases not matched to a gene. The DNA for the CDR3 is TGCGCCAGCAGGTCGGGACTAGCGGGGGCCAACACCGGGGAGCTGTTTTTT. It codes for CASRSGLAGANTGELFF.

The chain couples TRBV27 to TRBJ2-7; tentative D call: TRBD2 (6 bases). Germline CDR1 is MNHEY and CDR2 is SMNVEV (reference sequence). V lost 7 bases, J lost 6 bases, and 19 bases lay in between. The CDR3 sequence is 14 residues long. CDR3 bases: TGTGCCAGCACCGCCCCGAGCGGGCAGCGCGAGCAGTACTTC. It specifies CASTAPSGQREQYF.

The J gene is TRBJ2-6, the V gene TRBV7-6; 9 bases fit TRBD2. CDR3 length equals 18 residues. After removal of 3 bases from V and 0 bases from J, the junction contained 6 bases not matched to a gene. Looked up from germline, CDR1 is SGHVS and CDR2 is FNYEAQ. CDR3 bases: TGTGCCAGCAGCTTGAGGGGAGCGGGGGGCTCTGGGGCCAACGTCCTGACTTTC. This translates into CASSLRGAGGSGANVLTF.

This clone was observed once. The chain combines TRBV29-1 with TRBJ2-5; possible D gene TRBD2, 5 bases. The CDR3 totals 13 residues. From germline, CDR1 is SQVTM and CDR2 ANQGSEA. V was clipped by 4 bases and J by 5 bases, with 14 bases between them. The CDR3 DNA is TGCAGCGTTGTAGCGCGGGTGGGGGAGACCCAGTACTTC. This gives the protein CSVVARVGETQYF. Using reference TRBV29-1 and TRBJ2-5 for the parts outside the CDR3, the full variable domain is SAVISQKPSRDICQRGTSLTIQCQVDSQVTMMFWYRQQPGQSLTLIATANQGSEATYESGFVIDKFPISRPNLTFSTLTVSNMSPEDSSIYLCSVVARVGETQYFGPGTRLLVL.

The chain joins TRBV7-9 to TRBJ2-3; no firm D call. This CDR3 region has 12 residues. CDR1 SEHNR and CDR2 FQNEAQ come from the germline V gene (reference sequence). V was cut by 5 bases and J by 7 bases, with 10 bases left in between. The CDR3 loop reads CASSLIEYTQYF. The CDR3 DNA follows: TGTGCCAGCAGCCTCATAGAATATACGCAGTATTTT.

This clone came up a few times. The chain carries TRBV14 and TRBJ1-5; 9 nucleotides align to TRBD1. Unmatched junction bases numbered 7, after V lost 3 bases and J lost 13 bases. CDR3 size: 13 residues. Looked up from germline, CDR1 is SGHDN and CDR2 is FVKESK. Written as DNA, the CDR3 is TGTGCCAGCAGCCACGGGACAGGGACAGGACAGCATTTT. Amino acids: CASSHGTGTGQHF.

J is TRBJ2-2 and V is TRBV28; 8 nucleotides match TRBD1. Germline V CDR1 and CDR2: MDHEN, SYDVKM. The V and J ends lost 4 bases and 8 bases, in that order; junction bases with no gene match: 6. The CDR3 consists of 14 residues. The CDR3 coding sequence is TGTGCCAGCAGTTACCGGACAGGGTCGGGGGAGCTGTTTTTT. This translates into CASSYRTGSGELFF.